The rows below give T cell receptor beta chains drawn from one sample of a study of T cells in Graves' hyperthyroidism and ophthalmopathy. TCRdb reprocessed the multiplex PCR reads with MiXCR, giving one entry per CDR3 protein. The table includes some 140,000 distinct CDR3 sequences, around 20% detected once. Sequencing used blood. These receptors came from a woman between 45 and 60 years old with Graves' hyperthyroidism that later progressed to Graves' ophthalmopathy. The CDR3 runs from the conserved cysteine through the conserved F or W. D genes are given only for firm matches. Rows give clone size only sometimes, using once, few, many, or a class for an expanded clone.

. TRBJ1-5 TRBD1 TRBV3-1 TGTGCCAGCAGCCAAGGGACAGGGATCGATCAGCCCCAGCATTTT CASSQGTGIDQPQHF
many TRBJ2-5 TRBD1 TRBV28 TGTGCCAGCAGTGCCCCACGACAGGGCTACCAAGAGACCCAGTACTTC CASSAPRQGYQETQYF
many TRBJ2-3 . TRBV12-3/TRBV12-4 TGTGCCAGCAGTTCCTCTAACACAGATACGCAGTATTTT CASSSSNTDTQYF
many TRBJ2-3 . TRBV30 TGTGCCTGGAGTACCGCCCGTGGGGGTATGCAGTATTTT CAWSTARGGMQYF
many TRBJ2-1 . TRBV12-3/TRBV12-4 TGTGCCAGCAGTTTCTGGGACGATGAGCAGTTCTTC CASSFWDDEQFF
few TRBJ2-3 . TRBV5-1 TGCGCCAGCAGCTTGGGAAGGGCAGATACGCAGTATTTT CASSLGRADTQYF
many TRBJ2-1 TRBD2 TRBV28 TGTGCCAGCAGTACCACTAGCGGGAGGGTCCAGGTCTACAATGAGCAGTTCTTC CASSTTSGRVQVYNEQFF
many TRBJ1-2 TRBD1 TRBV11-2 TGTGCCAGCAGCCTTAGGTTGGGACAGAGCTATGGCTACACCTTC CASSLRLGQSYGYTF
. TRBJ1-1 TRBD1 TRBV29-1 TGCAGCGCGTGGGACAGGGGGAACACTGAAGCTTTCTTT CSAWDRGNTEAFF
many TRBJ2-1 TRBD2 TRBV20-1 TGCAGTGCTCCGGGACTAGCGGTTTTCAATGAGCAGTTCTTC CSAPGLAVFNEQFF
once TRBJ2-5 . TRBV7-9 TGTGCCAGCAGCTTCGACAGTAGACAAGAGACCCAGTACTTC CASSFDSRQETQYF
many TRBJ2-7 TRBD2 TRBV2 TGTGCCAGCAGCGGAACTAGCGGCCACTCCTACGAGCAGTACTTC CASSGTSGHSYEQYF
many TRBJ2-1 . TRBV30 TGTGCCTGGAGTTCCGGGCAGATCCCCCGGAATGAGCAGTTCTTC CAWSSGQIPRNEQFF
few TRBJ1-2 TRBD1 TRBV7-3 TGTGCCAGCAGCTTGACAGGGGGCGCTCTCTATGGCTACACCTTC CASSLTGGALYGYTF
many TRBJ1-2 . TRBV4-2 TGTGCCAGCAGCCGTACGTCTGCCGGACAGACCTATGGCTACACCTTC CASSRTSAGQTYGYTF
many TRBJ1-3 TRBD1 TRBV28 TGTGCCAGCAGGAGAGGACAGGGGCCAAACACCATATATTTT CASRRGQGPNTIYF
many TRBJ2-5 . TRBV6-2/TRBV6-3 TGTGCCAGCAGTTTTAGCCAGACCCAGTACTTC CASSFSQTQYF
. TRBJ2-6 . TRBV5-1 TGCGCCAGCAGGAGGGCGGATGGGGCCAACGTCCTGACTTTC CASRRADGANVLTF
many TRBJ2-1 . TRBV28 TGTGCCAGCAGTTTAAGTCCCCAGTACAATGAGCAGTTCTTC CASSLSPQYNEQFF
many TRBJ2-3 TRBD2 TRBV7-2 TGTGCCAGCAGCTTAACACTAGCGGGAGGGTCCGGGACGCAGTATTTT CASSLTLAGGSGTQYF
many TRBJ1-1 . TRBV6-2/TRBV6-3 TGTGCCAGCAGTTATGGTGGGAAGGTGAACACTGAAGCTTTCTTT CASSYGGKVNTEAFF
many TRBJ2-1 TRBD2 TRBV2 TGTGCCAGCAGTCCCCGTCCTAGCGGGGGCTCCTACAATGAGCAGTTCTTC CASSPRPSGGSYNEQFF
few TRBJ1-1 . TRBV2 TGTGCCAGCAGTGAAGCTGGGGCAGGGAAGAAAGCTTTCTTT CASSEAGAGKKAFF
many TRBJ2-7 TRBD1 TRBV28 TGTGCCAGCAGGGGGGACAGGTTAAGGGCTTACGAGCAGTACTTC CASRGDRLRAYEQYF
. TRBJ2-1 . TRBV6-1 TGTGCCAGCAGTGAAGGGGCGGGGTACAATGAGCAGTTCTTC CASSEGAGYNEQFF
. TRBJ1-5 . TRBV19 TGTGCCAGCCGGTCCCTGAGGACCAATCAGCCCCAGCATTTT CASRSLRTNQPQHF
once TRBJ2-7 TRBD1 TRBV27 TGTGCCAGCAGTGACCGGGACAGCTACGAGCAGTACTTC CASSDRDSYEQYF
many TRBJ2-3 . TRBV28 TGTGCCAGCCGGGTTTCTATCCTGCGGGGCACAGATACGCAGTATTTT CASRVSILRGTDTQYF
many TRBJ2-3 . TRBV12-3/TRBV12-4 TGTGCCAGCAGTCACAGACAGTCGGCAGCAGATACGCAGTATTTT CASSHRQSAADTQYF
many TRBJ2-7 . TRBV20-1 TGCAGTGCTAGAGATCCGACTAATTACGAGCAGTACTTC CSARDPTNYEQYF
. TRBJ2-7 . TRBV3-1 TGTGCCAGCAGCCAAGAGCTCTGGGGCTACGAGCAGTACTTC CASSQELWGYEQYF
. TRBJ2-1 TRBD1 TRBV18 TGTGCCAGCTCAACCTGGACAGGGGGGCACAATGAGCAGTTCTTC CASSTWTGGHNEQFF
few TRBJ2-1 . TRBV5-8 TGTGCCAGCAGCTTGTATAAGGGTCTTGGGGCGGGGTCCTACAATGAGCAGTTCTTC CASSLYKGLGAGSYNEQFF
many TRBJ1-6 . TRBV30 TGTGCCTGGAGTAGTAATGTCCAGAATTCACCCCTCCACTTT CAWSSNVQNSPLHF
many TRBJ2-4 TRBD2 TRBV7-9 TGTGCCAGCAGCGTCTCCGGGACTAGCGGAGTAGCCAAAAACATTCAGTACTTC CASSVSGTSGVAKNIQYF
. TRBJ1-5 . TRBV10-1 TGCGCCAGCAGTGAGTACATCCCTTGGCAGGGCGGCAATCAGCCCCAGCATTTT CASSEYIPWQGGNQPQHF
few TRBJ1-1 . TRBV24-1 TGTGCCACCAGTGGGGCTATGAACACTGAAGCTTTCTTT CATSGAMNTEAFF
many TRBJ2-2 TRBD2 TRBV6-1 TGTGCCAGCAGTGAACCACGCCCTTTGGGACTAGCGGACACCGGGGAGCTGTTTTTT CASSEPRPLGLADTGELFF
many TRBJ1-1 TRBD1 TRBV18 TGTGCCAGCTCACCAACAGGGGGTGGGACTGAAGCTTTCTTT CASSPTGGGTEAFF
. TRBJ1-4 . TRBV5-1 TGCGCCAGCAGGAACCCCGGGGGGCCTAATGAAAAACTGTTTTTT CASRNPGGPNEKLFF
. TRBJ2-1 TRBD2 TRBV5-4 TGTGCCAGCAGCTTGAAAATGTCCGGGACTAGCGGGAGTGTACAGTTCTTC CASSLKMSGTSGSVQFF
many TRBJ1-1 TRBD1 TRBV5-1 TGCGCCAGCAGCACGGGACAGGGAGTTGGGACTGAAGCTTTCTTT CASSTGQGVGTEAFF
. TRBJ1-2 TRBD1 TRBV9 TGTGCCAGCAGCGTAGAGGGGGCGAACTATGGCTACACCTTC CASSVEGANYGYTF
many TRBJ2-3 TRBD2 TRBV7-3 TGTGCCAGCAGCTCGGCACTAGCGGGAGCAGATACGCAGTATTTT CASSSALAGADTQYF
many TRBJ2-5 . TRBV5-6 TGTGCCAGCAGCTTGGAAGCGGGCCAAGAGACCCAGTACTTC CASSLEAGQETQYF
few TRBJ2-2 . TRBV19 TGTGCCAGTATTCCCCAGGGGACTGTGAACACCGGGGAGCTGTTTTTT CASIPQGTVNTGELFF
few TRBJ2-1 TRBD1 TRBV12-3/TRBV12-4 TGTGCCAGCAGGCGGGGACAGGCCAATGAGCAGTTCTTC CASRRGQANEQFF
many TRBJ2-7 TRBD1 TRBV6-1 TGTGCCAGCAATGACAGGGGGCACACCTACGAGCAGTACTTC CASNDRGHTYEQYF
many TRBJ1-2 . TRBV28 TGTGCCAGCAGTTCCCCCGGAGGGGTAACTTTGGGCTACACCTTC CASSSPGGVTLGYTF
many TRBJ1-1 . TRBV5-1 TGCGCCAGCAGCCAGGACGGAGATGGTGAAGCTTTCTTT CASSQDGDGEAFF
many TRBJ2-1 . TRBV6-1 TGTGCCAGCAGCCCACGGGTAGGAGGGTACAATGAGCAGTTCTTC CASSPRVGGYNEQFF
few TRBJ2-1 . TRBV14 TGTGCCAGCAGCCAATGGTTGGGTAACAATGAGCAGTTCTTC CASSQWLGNNEQFF
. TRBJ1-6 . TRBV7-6 TGTGCCAGCAGCTTGAAGGGTAGCAATTCACCCCTCCACTTT CASSLKGSNSPLHF
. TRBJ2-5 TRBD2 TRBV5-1 TGCGCCAGCAGCTTACCAGCGGCATCGGGAGGGACCCAGTACTTC CASSLPAASGGTQYF
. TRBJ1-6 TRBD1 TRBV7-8 TGTGCCAGCAGCCTGGACAGGAATTATAATTCACCCCTCCACTTT CASSLDRNYNSPLHF
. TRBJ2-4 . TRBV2 TGTGCCAGCAGTGAAGGAGGGAGGCCGGGTCAGTACTTC CASSEGGRPGQYF
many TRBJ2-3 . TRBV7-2 TGTGCCAGCAGCTCCCCTCACACAGATACGCAGTATTTT CASSSPHTDTQYF
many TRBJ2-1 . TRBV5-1 TGCGCCAGCAGCTTCCTAGAGTCGGGGGTGGGGGAGCAGTTCTTC CASSFLESGVGEQFF
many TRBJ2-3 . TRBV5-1 TGCGCCAGCAGCTTGGACCGGGGAGTTACAGATACGCAGTATTTT CASSLDRGVTDTQYF
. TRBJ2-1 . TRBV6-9 TGTGCCAGCAGTTACAGTGTGGAAAGCTCCTACAATGAGCAGTTCTTC CASSYSVESSYNEQFF